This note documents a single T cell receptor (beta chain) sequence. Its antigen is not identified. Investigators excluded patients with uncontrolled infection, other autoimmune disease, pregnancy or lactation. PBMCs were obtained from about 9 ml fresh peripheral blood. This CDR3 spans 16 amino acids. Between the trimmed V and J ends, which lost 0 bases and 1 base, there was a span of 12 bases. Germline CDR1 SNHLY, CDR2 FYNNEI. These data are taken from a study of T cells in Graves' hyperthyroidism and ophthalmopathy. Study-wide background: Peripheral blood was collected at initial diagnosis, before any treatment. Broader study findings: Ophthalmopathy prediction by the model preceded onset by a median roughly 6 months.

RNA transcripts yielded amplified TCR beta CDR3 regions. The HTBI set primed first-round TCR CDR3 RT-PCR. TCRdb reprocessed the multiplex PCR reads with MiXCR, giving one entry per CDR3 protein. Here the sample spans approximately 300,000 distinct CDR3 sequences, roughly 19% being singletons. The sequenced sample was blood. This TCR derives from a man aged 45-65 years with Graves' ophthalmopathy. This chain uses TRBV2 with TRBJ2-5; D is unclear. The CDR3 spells CASSEAPGRTQETQYF. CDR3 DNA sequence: TGTGCCAGCAGTGAAGCACCCGGACGGACCCAAGAGACCCAGTACTTC.